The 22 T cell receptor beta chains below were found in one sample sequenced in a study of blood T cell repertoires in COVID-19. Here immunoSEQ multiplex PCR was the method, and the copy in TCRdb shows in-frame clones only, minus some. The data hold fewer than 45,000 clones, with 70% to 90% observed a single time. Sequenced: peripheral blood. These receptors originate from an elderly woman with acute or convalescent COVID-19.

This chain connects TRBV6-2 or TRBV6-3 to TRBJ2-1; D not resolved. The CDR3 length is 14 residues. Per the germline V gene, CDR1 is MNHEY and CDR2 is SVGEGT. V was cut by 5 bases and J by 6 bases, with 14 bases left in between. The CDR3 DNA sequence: TGTGCCAGCAGTAACCCGCCCCCGGGCAATGAGCAGTTCTTC. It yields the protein CASSNPPPGNEQFF.

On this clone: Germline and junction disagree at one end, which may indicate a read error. CDR3 bases: TGTGGCAGCTCCGGTGGCGGGAGGGCCATCGGCGGGGAGCTGTTTTTT. Protein: CGSSGGGRAIGGELFF. This chain links TRBV3-1 (or the pseudogene TRBV3-2) with TRBJ2-2, with TRBD2 identical over 9 bases. Germline-derived CDR1 and CDR2 are LGHDT and YNNKEL (reference sequence). CDR3 length: 16 amino acids.

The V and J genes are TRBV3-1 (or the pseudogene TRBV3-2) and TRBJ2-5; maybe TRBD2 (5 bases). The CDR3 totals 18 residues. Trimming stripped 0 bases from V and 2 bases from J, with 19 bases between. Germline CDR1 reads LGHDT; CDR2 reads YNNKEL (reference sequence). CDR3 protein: CASSQEWTSALGQETQYF. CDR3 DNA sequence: TGTGCCAGCAGCCAAGAATGGACTTCCGCGCTGGGACAAGAGACCCAGTACTTC.

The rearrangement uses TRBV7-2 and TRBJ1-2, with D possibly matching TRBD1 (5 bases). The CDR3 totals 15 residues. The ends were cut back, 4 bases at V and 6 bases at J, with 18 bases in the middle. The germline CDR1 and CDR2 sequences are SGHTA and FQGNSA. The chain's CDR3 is CASSSHQGRGNGYTF. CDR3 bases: TGTGCCAGCAGCTCCCACCAGGGTAGGGGTAATGGCTACACCTTC.

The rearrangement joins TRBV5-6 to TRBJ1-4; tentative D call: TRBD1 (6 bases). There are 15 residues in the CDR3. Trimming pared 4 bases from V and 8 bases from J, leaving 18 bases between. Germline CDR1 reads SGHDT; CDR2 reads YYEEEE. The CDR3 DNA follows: TGTGCCAGCAGCGACACAGGGCTTCACGGGGAAAAACTGTTTTTT. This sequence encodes CASSDTGLHGEKLFF.

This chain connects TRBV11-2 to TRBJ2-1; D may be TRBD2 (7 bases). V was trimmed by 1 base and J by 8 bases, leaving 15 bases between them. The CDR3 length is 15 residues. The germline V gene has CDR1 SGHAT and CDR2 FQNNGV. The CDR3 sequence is CASSLGGRGSDEQFF. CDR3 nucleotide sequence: TGTGCCAGCAGCTTAGGTGGGAGGGGGTCCGATGAGCAGTTCTTC.

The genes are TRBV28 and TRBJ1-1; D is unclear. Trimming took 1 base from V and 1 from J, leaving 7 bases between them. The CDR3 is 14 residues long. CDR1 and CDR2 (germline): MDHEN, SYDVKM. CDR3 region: CASSLSAANTEAFF. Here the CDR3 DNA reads TGTGCCAGCAGTTTATCGGCGGCGAACACTGAAGCTTTCTTT. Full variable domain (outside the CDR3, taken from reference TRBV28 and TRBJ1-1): DVKVTQSSRYLVKRTGEKVFLECVQDMDHENMFWYRQDPGLGLRLIYFSYDVKMKEKGDIPEGYSVSREKKERFSLILESASTNQTSMYLCASSLSAANTEAFFGQGTRLTVV.

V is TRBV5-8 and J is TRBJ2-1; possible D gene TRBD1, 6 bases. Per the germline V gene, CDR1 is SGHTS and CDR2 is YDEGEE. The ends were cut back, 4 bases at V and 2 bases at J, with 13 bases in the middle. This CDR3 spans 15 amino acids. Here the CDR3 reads CASSTNRVAYNEQFF. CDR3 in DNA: TGTGCCAGCAGCACAAACAGGGTGGCCTACAATGAGCAGTTCTTC.

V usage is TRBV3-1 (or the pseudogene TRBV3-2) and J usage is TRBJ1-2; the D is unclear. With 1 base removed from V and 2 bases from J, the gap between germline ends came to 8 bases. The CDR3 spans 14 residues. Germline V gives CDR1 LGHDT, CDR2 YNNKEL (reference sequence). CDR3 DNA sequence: TGTGCCAGCAGCCAAGGAGGCAGAAACTATGGCTACACCTTC. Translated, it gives CASSQGGRNYGYTF.

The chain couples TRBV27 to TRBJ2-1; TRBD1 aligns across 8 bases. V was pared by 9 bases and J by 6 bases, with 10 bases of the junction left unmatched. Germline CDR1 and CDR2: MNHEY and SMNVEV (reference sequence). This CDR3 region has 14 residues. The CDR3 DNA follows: TGTGCCAGTAGAGTCCGGACAGGGAGCAATGAGCAGTTCTTC. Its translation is CASRVRTGSNEQFF.

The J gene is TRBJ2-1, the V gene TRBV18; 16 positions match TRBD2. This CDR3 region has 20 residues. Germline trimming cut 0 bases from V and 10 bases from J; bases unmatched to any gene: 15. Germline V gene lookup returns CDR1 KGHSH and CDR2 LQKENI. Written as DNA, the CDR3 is TGTGCCAGCTCACCACCGAATGTTCCCGGGACTAGCGGGAGGGCCGTCGAGCAGTTCTTC. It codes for CASSPPNVPGTSGRAVEQFF.

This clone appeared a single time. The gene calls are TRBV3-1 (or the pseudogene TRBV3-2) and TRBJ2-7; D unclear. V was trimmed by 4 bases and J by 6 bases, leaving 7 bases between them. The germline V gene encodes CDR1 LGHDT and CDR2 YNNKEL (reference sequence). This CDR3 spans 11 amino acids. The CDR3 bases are TGTGCCAGCAGCCTGTCAGTCGAGCAGTACTTC. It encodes CASSLSVEQYF.

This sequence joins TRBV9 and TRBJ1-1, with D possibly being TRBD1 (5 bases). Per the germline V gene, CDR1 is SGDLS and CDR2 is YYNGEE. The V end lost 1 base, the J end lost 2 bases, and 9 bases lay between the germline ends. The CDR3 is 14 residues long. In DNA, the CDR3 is TGTGCCAGCAGCGTACCTGGGACTAACACTGAAGCTTTCTTT. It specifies CASSVPGTNTEAFF.

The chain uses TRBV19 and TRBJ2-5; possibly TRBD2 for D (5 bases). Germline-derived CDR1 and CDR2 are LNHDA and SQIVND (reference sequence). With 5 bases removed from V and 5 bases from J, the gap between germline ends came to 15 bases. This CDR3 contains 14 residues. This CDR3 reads CASSPGLIQETQYF. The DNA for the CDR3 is TGTGCCAGTAGTCCCGGACTGATTCAGGAGACCCAGTACTTC.

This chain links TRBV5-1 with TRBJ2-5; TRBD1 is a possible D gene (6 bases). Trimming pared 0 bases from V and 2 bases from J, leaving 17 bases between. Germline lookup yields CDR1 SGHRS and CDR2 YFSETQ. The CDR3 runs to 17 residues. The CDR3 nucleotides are TGCGCCAGCAGCTTGGCCCAGGGGCTGGTTAGTCAAGAGACCCAGTACTTC. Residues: CASSLAQGLVSQETQYF.

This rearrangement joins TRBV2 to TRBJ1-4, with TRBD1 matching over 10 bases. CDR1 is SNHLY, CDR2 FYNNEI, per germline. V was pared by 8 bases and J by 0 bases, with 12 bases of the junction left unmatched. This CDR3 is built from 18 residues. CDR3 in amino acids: CASGPTGGFTSTNEKLFF. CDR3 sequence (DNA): TGTGCCAGCGGCCCGACAGGGGGCTTTACCTCAACTAATGAAAAACTGTTTTTT.

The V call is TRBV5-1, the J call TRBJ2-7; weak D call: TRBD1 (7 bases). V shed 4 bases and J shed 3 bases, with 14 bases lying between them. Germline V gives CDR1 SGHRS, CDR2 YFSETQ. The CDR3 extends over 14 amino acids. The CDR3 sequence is CASSQQGGSYEQYF. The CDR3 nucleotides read TGCGCCAGCAGCCAGCAGGGGGGAAGCTACGAGCAGTACTTC. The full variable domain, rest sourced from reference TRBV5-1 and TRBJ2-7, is KAGVTQTPRYLIKTRGQQVTLSCSPISGHRSVSWYQQTPGQGLQFLFEYFSETQRNKGNFPGRFSGRQFSNSRSEMNVSTLELGDSALYLCASSQQGGSYEQYFGPGTRLTVT.

CDR3 in DNA: TGTGCCAGCAGTTTAGCGGGATCCTACGAGCAGTACTTC. Translated: CASSLAGSYEQYF. The chain joins TRBV28 to TRBJ2-7, with D maybe TRBD2 (6 bases). V was clipped by 2 bases and J by 1 base, with 6 bases between them. This CDR3 has 13 amino acids. Germline CDR1 reads MDHEN; CDR2 reads SYDVKM.

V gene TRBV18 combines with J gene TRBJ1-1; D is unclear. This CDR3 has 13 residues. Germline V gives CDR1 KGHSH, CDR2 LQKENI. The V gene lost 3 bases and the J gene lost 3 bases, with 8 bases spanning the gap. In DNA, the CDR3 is TGTGCCAGCTCACCCAGTGCGGACACTGAAGCTTTCTTT. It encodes CASSPSADTEAFF.

The CDR3 DNA reads as TGTGCCAGCAGCTCGACCCGGGTGGCCAAAAACATTCAGTACTTC. It specifies CASSSTRVAKNIQYF. This chain connects TRBV25-1 to TRBJ2-4; unclear D gene. V was trimmed by 6 bases and J by 1 base, leaving 13 bases between them. Germline assignment: CDR1 MGHDK and CDR2 SYGVNS. CDR3 length: 15 amino acids.

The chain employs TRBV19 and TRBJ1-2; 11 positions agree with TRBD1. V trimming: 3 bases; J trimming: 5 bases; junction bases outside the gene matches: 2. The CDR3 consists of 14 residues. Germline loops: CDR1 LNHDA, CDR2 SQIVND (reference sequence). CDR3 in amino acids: CASSMDRGQYGYTF. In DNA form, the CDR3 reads TGTGCCAGTAGTATGGACAGGGGGCAATATGGCTACACCTTC.

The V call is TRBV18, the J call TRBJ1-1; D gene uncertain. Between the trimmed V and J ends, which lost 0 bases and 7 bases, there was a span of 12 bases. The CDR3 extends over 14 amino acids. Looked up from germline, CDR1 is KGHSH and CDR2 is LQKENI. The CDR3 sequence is CASSPPLSTGEAFF. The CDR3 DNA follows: TGTGCCAGCTCACCACCACTGTCCACGGGTGAAGCTTTCTTT.